These T cell receptor beta chains were read from a single sample in a study of blood T cells in healthy people across ages. TCRdb reanalysed the 5' RACE reads using MiXCR and keeps one entry per CDR3 protein. There are 1.5 million to 2 million distinct CDR3 sequences in the sample; roughly 52% occur only once, and approximately 2.1% lies in the top ten. Material: blood. The receptor set was obtained from a middle-aged woman in good health. The conserved cysteine and the conserved F or W are not part of the CDR3 here. Size values are once, few and many counts, or a class for expanded clones, and some rows have none.

V	J	size	length	CDR3
TRBV4-1	TRBJ2-4	-	14	ASSQDRGPFKNIQY
TRBV27	TRBJ2-7	-	12	ASRIQGSYYEQY
TRBV20-1	TRBJ2-7	-	10	SARGDYNEQY
TRBV6-1	TRBJ2-4	few	10	ASSVWGNIQY
TRBV20-1	TRBJ2-5	-	10	SASTREETQY
TRBV4-1	TRBJ2-3	-	14	AGSQERNPSTDTQY
TRBV24-1	TRBJ2-3	few	11	ATSDYDADTQY
TRBV5-1	TRBJ2-1	few	13	ASSFDRGIGNEQF
TRBV7-2	TRBJ2-6	few	16	ASSLYSGASSGANVLT
TRBV7-9	TRBJ2-3	-	13	ASSLATSGTDTQY
TRBV7-9	TRBJ2-7	-	14	ASSYPLDRVDNEQY
TRBV4-3	TRBJ2-3	few	14	ASSPSGGGSTDTQY
TRBV6-2/TRBV6-3	TRBJ2-7	few	12	ASSYSTITYEQY
TRBV12-3/TRBV12-4	TRBJ2-5	-	13	ASRESGVIGATQY
TRBV7-2	TRBJ1-4	-	10	ASSPGTDSLF
TRBV5-1	TRBJ2-1	-	12	ASSNPTAHNEQF
TRBV20-1	TRBJ2-7	-	10	SARLAEYEQY
TRBV28	TRBJ2-5	-	12	VSRGAGGKETQY
TRBV7-2	TRBJ2-7	-	14	ASSLGSRGDPYEQY
TRBV7-9	TRBJ1-6	-	13	ASSLAPTGDSPLH
TRBV12-3/TRBV12-4	TRBJ1-2	few	12	ASGALRSNYGYT
TRBV20-1	TRBJ1-4	-	13	SARDPLTTNEKLF
TRBV9	TRBJ1-6	-	12	ASSTGTLNSPLH
TRBV9	-	-	16	ASSLPTGVAGTQETQY
TRBV5-5	TRBJ2-5	-	12	ASSVEQYQETQY
TRBV10-3	-	-	13	AISQTGTGNDEQY
TRBV12-3/TRBV12-4	TRBJ2-5	-	12	ASNKAGEQETQY
TRBV6-5	TRBJ2-1	-	15	ASSYRTSGGLHNEQF
TRBV7-2	TRBJ2-3	-	15	ASSLIGRGGGTDTQY
TRBV6-5	TRBJ1-2	-	13	ASSYGRGRDYGYT
TRBV6-5	TRBJ2-6	few	18	ASSYSTGRSGGSGANVLT
TRBV14	TRBJ2-1	-	13	ASSTQGRTPNEQF
TRBV6-2/TRBV6-3	TRBJ2-5	-	13	ASRPIQEIVETQY
TRBV20-1	-	-	9	SARVLETQY
TRBV5-8	TRBJ2-5	-	13	ASSLPGRVNGEQY
TRBV3-1	TRBJ2-4	many	12	ASSQVSGLGIQY
TRBV28	TRBJ2-5	few	13	ASSTTGGEQETQY
TRBV12-3/TRBV12-4	TRBJ1-5	-	14	ASSFSIGTGDQPQH
TRBV5-1	TRBJ2-3	-	12	ASSFSGGEDTQY
TRBV18	TRBJ1-2	-	14	ASSPPIQGRSYGYT
TRBV7-9	TRBJ1-4	-	12	ASSSTLGGEKLF
TRBV27	TRBJ2-6	few	17	ASSLSGVLPASGANVLT